The text below deals with one T cell receptor (beta chain). Its antigen is not yet known. No much larger clonotype is one base removed from it; base qualities were not supplied. The cohort comprised around 700 healthy bone marrow donors. At the time of sampling, all cohort members were nominally healthy, though unrecorded immune exposures were likely present. The donor tested CMV seropositive and was one of the 289 seropositive cohort members. A peripheral blood sample was provided by each donor, and peripheral blood mononuclear cells were used for TCR beta sequencing. Genomic DNA was extracted from the blood cell samples with the Qiagen DNeasy Blood Extraction Kit. The cysteine opens and the phenylalanine closes a CDR3 of 12 amino acids. Of all the DNA, just the CDR3 is kept, 36 bases in frame from base 1. V sheds 2 bases and J sheds 8 bases, leaving 9 bases between their ends. The germline V gene (reference sequence) specifies LNHNV as CDR1 and YYDKDF as CDR2.

The sample comes from a study of cytomegalovirus exposure and HLA in healthy donors (dated by TCRdb to between 2016 and 2019). Broadly, across the study: An earlier analysis of approximately 640 of the donors reported roughly 300 Gb of sequence data and 100 million to 130 million unique TCR beta sequences from 150 million to 200 million T cells. Roughly 300 gigabases of sequencing data and about 92 million unique TCR sequences made up an early release that covered 500 to 700 HLA-typed donors. The genetic ancestry cluster associated with self-reported Caucasian donors included roughly 84% of the 300 to 400 genotyped donors. The study aimed to test whether signatures of past pathogen exposure could be identified by cataloging public T cell receptors. The study profiled the T cell repertoires of some 610 subjects by immunosequencing and related them to cytomegalovirus serostatus. Along with the roughly 670-subject first cohort, a separate validation cohort of over a hundred different subjects was used. To predict cytomegalovirus infection status, the study combined high-throughput TCR immunosequencing, statistical association of individual TCRs with disease status, and machine learning. A later analysis re-examined previously published TCR beta repertoires from more than 600 donors and added high-resolution HLA genotyping to investigate patterns of TCR occurrence. In the later analysis, no new phenotypic data were used to find candidate immune exposures; instead, reliance was placed on TCR beta sequences and their occurrence across donors. In an earlier analysis of a few hundred of the donors, high-throughput TCR beta sequencing was used to judge whether each TCR beta V gene segment behaved as functional or pseudogenic. Alongside the repertoire data, information on donor age, sex, ethnicity and CMV serostatus was compiled. In a later genetic analysis, genome-wide SNP genotypes for about 55% of the roughly 670 donors were used, and that subset was treated as a discovery cohort. All discovery cohort repertoires had been generated on a single sequencing platform. Class I and class II HLA loci were covered by the typing at four-digit resolution. The number of donors typed differed by locus, with 629-630 for A, B, C, DRB1 and DQB1, more than 500 for DQA1, nearly 610 for DPA1, and some 440 for DPB1. Roughly five DR-DQ haplotypes were handled as single units for association and clustering, since linkage in the cohort was strong. Among under 450 genotyped donors of the cohort, an average of roughly 240,000 unique TCR beta nucleotide sequences were sequenced per donor, 15% to 20% of them non-productive. The study at large found these results: In an earlier analysis of fewer than 700 of the donors, most TCR beta V segments appeared in productive rearrangements about 87% or about 30% of the time, broadly matching IMGT annotations. Roughly uniform sequencing depth across donors was assumed in presence/absence analyses, although this assumption may not hold. The study gave a list of some 150 TCR beta chains associated with cytomegalovirus. According to the authors, the approach could potentially be generalized to other disease states and immunological phenotypes. Some IMGT-functional V segments, including TRBV6-2 and TRBV6-3, could not be distinguished by the 87-base-pair reads and were therefore excluded. In both the original and validation cohorts, the classifier was reported to diagnose cytomegalovirus status with high specificity and sensitivity. For the cohort, immune exposure information was limited to CMV serostatus. Linkage disequilibrium might explain the correlated functional status among segregating V segments, but an unknown experimental factor could not be ruled out. When HLA alleles, especially DR and DQ, strongly co-occurred, attributing TCR associations to individual alleles was difficult. A later analysis reported that several top co-occurrence clusters appeared linked to parvovirus B19, influenza, CMV and Epstein-Barr virus. The earlier analysis of 450 to 700 of the donors excluded approximately 15 rarely observed V segments, including chromosome 9 orphons, because counts were too low. Compared with the 666-donor mean, donors in an Asian-associated ancestry cluster had fewer N-insertions in productive TCRs, according to a later genetic analysis. Compared with equally common non-associated chains, HLA-associated TCR beta chains in a later analysis were more clonally expanded and had lower generation probabilities. Because some donors lacked HLA typing at each locus, the association tests relied only on the typed subset. A further reported finding was that TCR beta sequences accurately predicted the HLA-A and HLA-B alleles for most subjects in the first cohort. In vitro tests confirmed that a few of the cytomegalovirus-associated TCR beta chains recognize cytomegalovirus antigens. Most TCR sequences were seen in very few donors, while some public TCRs were found in many individuals. Most CMV-associated TCR beta chains appeared to be HLA-restricted in a later analysis, and the HLA associations seemed to be driven largely by CMV exposure. In a later genetic analysis, a missense DCLRE1C variant was associated with V-gene and J-gene trimming of TCR beta chains, and the association was replicated in an independent cohort. A later analysis found that TCR association rates varied across HLA loci, with DRB1 alleles showing the most associated TCRs and HLA-C alleles the fewest. A cluster of highly shared sequence variants was judged likely to represent a technical artifact of the sequencing pipeline. Only TCR beta chains were sequenced in this cohort, and the absence of alpha or paired-chain data limited detectable features. Specific HLA alleles were associated with roughly 17,000 TCR beta sequences at a false discovery rate of 0.05 in a later analysis.

The library was generated by the immunoSEQ multiplex PCR assay. A mixture of 60 forward primers for TCR Vbeta segments and 13 reverse primers for TCR Jbeta segments was used in the multiplex PCR. The CDR3 region of rearranged TCR beta genes was amplified from genomic DNA with a multiplex PCR assay. On the Illumina HiSeq System, the amplified TCR beta libraries were sequenced as 87-base-pair reads. From the authors' description of their analysis: In a later analysis, tens of millions of unique TCR beta chains were counted across the 650 to 700 repertoires, and roughly 9.9 million of these chains were shared by at least two donors. To remove PCR and sequencing errors, raw reads were error-corrected and collapsed into unique sequences using a nearest-neighbor algorithm that merged closely related sequences. To assign V, D and J gene segments, CDR3 sequences were aligned to IMGT reference sequences. Each retained sequence needed at least a six-nucleotide match to both a V gene segment and a J gene segment. Rearrangements were called productive when the CDR3 lacked stop codons and stayed in frame with V and J; all others were non-productive. CDR3 was defined according to IMGT convention as the region running from the second conserved V-encoded cysteine to the conserved J-encoded phenylalanine. The earlier analysis of about 500 of the donors excluded sequences that lacked an unambiguous match to a single V gene segment. In an earlier analysis of around 590 of the donors, a V segment was called functional when productive rearrangements were above 56.7%, and segregating when the standard deviation between donors exceeded 5%. To diagnose cytomegalovirus status from the catalog of TCR beta chain sequences, a statistical classification framework was built. A later analysis assigned V and J genes by comparing TCR nucleotide sequences with IMGT/GENE-DB human TR gene sequences. Using the TCRdist pipeline, a later analysis assigned CDR3 sequences along with most-parsimonious VDJ recombination scenarios. In a later analysis, every TCR beta chain was defined by the combination of its CDR3 amino acid sequence and its V-gene family, and reads without a unique V-gene family were dropped. To address suspected cross-contamination and a sequencing artifact, a later analysis removed approximately 600 highly shared, low-generation-probability nucleotide sequences. A later analysis calculated a clonal expansion index for each public chain from normalized within-repertoire ranks of inferred template counts. A later analysis computed generation probabilities with a VDJ recombination model fitted to out-of-frame rearrangements, and checked the results against IGoR. Hypergeometric tests were used in a later analysis to score TCR-TCR, TCR-HLA and TCR-CMV co-occurrence, with a repertoire-size bias correction applied to the TCR pairs. False discovery rates were estimated in a later analysis by permuting HLA or CMV assignments 20 times. In a later analysis, co-occurring TCRs were grouped using DBSCAN, with TCRdist sequence similarity added in when clustering inside HLA-allele-positive subsets. Co-occurrence clustering excluded repertoires with fewer than 30,000 or more than 120,000 public chains, plus five with anomalous nucleotide sharing. TCRdb stores this immuneACCESS table with in-frame sequences only. Part of the clones is absent; in the studies checked, under half of the shortfall reflects unresolved V genes, and no reason is known for the rest. The DNA gave D and trimming, while V, J and clone size come from that table. The sample records roughly 120,000 clones, approximately 78% of which are singletons. About 3.5% of the sample lies in the top ten.

This clonotype originated in a woman younger than 45 in good health and CMV-seropositive. The sequenced sample consisted of PBMCs. The chain uses TRBV15 and TRBJ1-2; the D gene cannot be named for sure. The CDR3: CATSRFWEGYTF. The sequenced DNA is TGTGCCACCAGCAGATTTTGGGAGGGCTACACCTTC.